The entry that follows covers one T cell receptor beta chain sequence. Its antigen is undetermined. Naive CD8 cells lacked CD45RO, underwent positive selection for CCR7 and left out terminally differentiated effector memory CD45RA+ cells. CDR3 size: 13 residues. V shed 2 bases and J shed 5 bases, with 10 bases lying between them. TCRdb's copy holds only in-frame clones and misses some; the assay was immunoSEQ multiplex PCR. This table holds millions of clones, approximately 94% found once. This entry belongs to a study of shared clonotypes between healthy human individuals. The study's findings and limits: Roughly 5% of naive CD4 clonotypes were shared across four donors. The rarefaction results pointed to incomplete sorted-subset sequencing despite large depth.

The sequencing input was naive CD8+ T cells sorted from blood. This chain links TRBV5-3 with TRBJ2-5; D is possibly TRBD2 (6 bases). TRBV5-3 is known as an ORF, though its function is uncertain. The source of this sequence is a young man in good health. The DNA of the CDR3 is TGTGCCAGAAGCTTAATGGGGAGGGAGACCCAGTACTTC. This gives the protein CARSLMGRETQYF.